The source of this TCR beta chain is a study of Graves' ophthalmopathy and Graves' hyperthyroidism. For the study at large: Researchers classed hyperthyroidism as stable given no ophthalmopathy within 18 months of follow-up.

The CDR3 loop spans 12 amino acids. Germline V gene data show CDR1 as SEHNR and CDR2 as FQNEAQ (reference sequence). The V end lost 5 bases, the J end lost 3 bases, and 5 bases lay between the germline ends. Broader study findings: Blood contained most expanded thyroid clonotypes exceeding 0.001 frequency.

Ages of hyperthyroidism patients ran from 18 to 65, and their diagnoses were new, under 2 months' duration. Other autoimmune disease, uncontrolled infection, pregnancy and lactation led to exclusion. RNA transcripts served as template for amplifying TCR beta CDR3 sequences. HTBI-primed RT-PCR formed the first round, and a multiplex PCR formed the second. TCRdb processed the multiplex PCR reads anew with MiXCR; each CDR3 protein has one entry. The table records about 1.1 million distinct CDR3 sequences, about two fifths of them present only once. At least ten counts were recorded for this clonotype. Antigen: not known.

The sample consisted of peripheral blood or thyroid tissue (not recorded which). The clonotype originates from an adult man with Graves' hyperthyroidism. The rearrangement joins TRBV7-9 to TRBJ1-5; D not resolved. DNA for the CDR3: TGTGCCAGCAGCAGTAACAATCAGCCCCAGCATTTT. Translating gives CASSSNNQPQHF. The complete variable domain, with remaining parts taken from reference TRBV7-9 and TRBJ1-5, reads DTGVSQNPRHKITKRGQNVTFRCDPISEHNRLYWYRQTLGQGPEFLTYFQNEAQLEKSRLLSDRFSAERPKGSFSTLEIQRTEQGDSAMYLCASSSNNQPQHFGDGTRLSIL.